A selection of T cell receptor beta chains follows, all from one sample in a study of blood T cells in healthy people across ages. A single record per CDR3 protein comes from TCRdb applying MiXCR to the 5' RACE reads. The sample includes over 1.5 million distinct CDR3 sequences, about 50% seen only once; the top ten take 2.1%. The sequenced sample was blood. The receptors here all came from a woman aged 40 to 50 in good health. The CDR3 runs from the conserved cysteine through the conserved F or W.

j_call: TRBJ2-5; v_call: TRBV9; cdr3_aa: CASSIRNGGGLAGKETQYF
j_call: TRBJ2-3; v_call: TRBV7-3; cdr3_aa: CASSILAGGPDTQYF
j_call: TRBJ2-7; v_call: TRBV6-6; cdr3_aa: CASIQDRVSYEQYF
j_call: TRBJ1-4; v_call: TRBV7-8; cdr3_aa: CASSLGAGSLNEKLFF
j_call: TRBJ1-6; v_call: TRBV7-2; cdr3_aa: CASSGGQGGNSPLHF
j_call: TRBJ1-1; v_call: TRBV5-1; cdr3_aa: CASSFRQIDTEAFF
j_call: TRBJ2-5; v_call: TRBV12-3/TRBV12-4; cdr3_aa: CASADADGRTQYF
j_call: TRBJ1-4; v_call: TRBV27; cdr3_aa: CATRTATNEKLFF
j_call: TRBJ1-1; v_call: TRBV7-2; cdr3_aa: CASSLHGIMNTEAFF
j_call: TRBJ1-4; v_call: TRBV29-1; cdr3_aa: CSVAVLGGGDEKLFF
j_call: TRBJ1-2; v_call: TRBV5-1; cdr3_aa: CASSPKTGGGYTF
j_call: TRBJ2-1; v_call: TRBV27; cdr3_aa: CASTPRTVLDEQFF
j_call: TRBJ1-6; v_call: TRBV10-3; cdr3_aa: CAISPQGYNSPLHF
j_call: TRBJ1-5; v_call: TRBV28; cdr3_aa: CASRERQGVYQPQHF
j_call: TRBJ2-5; v_call: TRBV12-3/TRBV12-4; cdr3_aa: CASSLGPAGETQYF
j_call: TRBJ2-1; v_call: TRBV24-1; cdr3_aa: CATSEVGTSGGLYNEQFF
j_call: TRBJ2-1; v_call: TRBV14; cdr3_aa: CASSQLGGLKDNEQFF
j_call: TRBJ2-1; v_call: TRBV4-2; cdr3_aa: CASSPGHEQFF
j_call: TRBJ1-2; v_call: TRBV9; cdr3_aa: CASSGGLNGYGYTF
j_call: TRBJ2-4; v_call: TRBV12-5; cdr3_aa: CASGQAGAENIQYF
j_call: TRBJ1-2; v_call: TRBV20-1; cdr3_aa: CLTGTGRNYGYTF
j_call: TRBJ1-5; v_call: TRBV4-1; cdr3_aa: CASSQSREQPQHF
j_call: TRBJ2-5; v_call: TRBV14; cdr3_aa: CASSQGYLLQETQYF
j_call: TRBJ1-1; v_call: TRBV27; cdr3_aa: CASSSVLGTGDTEAFF
j_call: TRBJ1-2; v_call: TRBV27; cdr3_aa: CASSPVGGVYGYTF
j_call: TRBJ2-7; v_call: TRBV20-1; cdr3_aa: CSASWRGRSEQYF
j_call: TRBJ2-1; v_call: TRBV3-1; cdr3_aa: CASSPGMSSGGYNEQFF
j_call: TRBJ2-1; v_call: TRBV27; cdr3_aa: CASRRTSGFNNEQFF
j_call: TRBJ2-3; v_call: TRBV7-9; cdr3_aa: CASRPGLAGGRPRTDTQYF
j_call: TRBJ2-3; v_call: TRBV29-1; cdr3_aa: CSVSSSTDTQYF
j_call: TRBJ1-2; v_call: TRBV4-3; cdr3_aa: CASSRGNAGGYGYTF
j_call: TRBJ1-1; v_call: TRBV4-3; cdr3_aa: CASSRRFRTEAFF
j_call: TRBJ1-4; v_call: TRBV5-1; cdr3_aa: CASSWGQSFNEKLFF
j_call: TRBJ2-3; v_call: TRBV3-1; cdr3_aa: CAGSQVGRGTQYF
j_call: TRBJ1-6; v_call: TRBV20-1; cdr3_aa: CSARKGGAGDSPLHF
j_call: TRBJ2-3; v_call: TRBV2; cdr3_aa: CASSEYPNTDTQYF
j_call: TRBJ2-1; v_call: TRBV7-9; cdr3_aa: CASSVDRGQVNEQFF
j_call: TRBJ2-5; v_call: TRBV29-1; cdr3_aa: CSAFQQGAGETQYF
j_call: TRBJ2-7; v_call: TRBV29-1; cdr3_aa: CSVVWVRGQGGYEQYF
j_call: TRBJ2-1; v_call: TRBV6-5; cdr3_aa: CASSYLVSYNEQFF
j_call: TRBJ2-7; v_call: TRBV20-1; cdr3_aa: CSARRGVPSYHEQYF
j_call: TRBJ1-6; v_call: TRBV5-1; cdr3_aa: CASSSGLLNSPLHF
j_call: TRBJ2-7; v_call: TRBV7-2; cdr3_aa: CASSSQGTSGYEQYF
j_call: TRBJ1-2; v_call: TRBV29-1; cdr3_aa: CSVEGTAYGYTF
j_call: TRBJ1-2; v_call: TRBV4-2; cdr3_aa: CASSQGERHLYYGYTF
j_call: TRBJ1-1; v_call: TRBV4-2; cdr3_aa: CASSQDSYGRSSNTEAFF